The 2 T cell receptor beta chains below were found in one sample sequenced in a study of cytotoxic CD8 clonotypes in ibrutinib-treated CLL. Profiling relied on immunoSEQ multiplex PCR, and the TCRdb table lists in-frame clones only, not all of them. This sample has around 27,000 clones, with around two thirds found just once. This sample comprised PBMCs, obtained at disease progression, from a patient treated with ibrutinib. All receptors come from a human donor with chronic lymphocytic leukemia.

J is TRBJ2-3 and V is TRBV7-2, with 10 bases that match TRBD2. V shed 1 base and J 1 base; nucleotides not matched to a gene: 5. The CDR3 runs to 17 residues. Germline V gene data show CDR1 as SGHTA and CDR2 as FQGNSA. CDR3 protein: CASSLEGLASGTDTQYF. DNA of the CDR3: TGTGCCAGCAGCTTAGAGGGACTAGCGAGTGGCACAGATACGCAGTATTTT.

The table lists this clone with a few counts. The chain couples TRBV18 to TRBJ2-2; 8 nucleotides agree with TRBD2. The germline gives CDR1 KGHSH, CDR2 LQKENI. Losses at the gene ends were 3 bases for V and 4 bases for J; bases not matched to a gene: 4. The CDR3 sequence is 15 residues long. The chain's CDR3 is CASSPGLGPTGELFF. DNA of the CDR3: TGTGCCAGCTCACCGGGACTAGGCCCCACCGGGGAGCTGTTTTTT. Combining the CDR3 with reference TRBV18 and TRBJ2-2 gives the whole variable domain NAGVMQNPRHLVRRRGQEARLRCSPMKGHSHVYWYRQLPEEGLKFMVYLQKENIIDESGMPKERFSAEFPKEGPSILRIQQVVRGDSAAYFCASSPGLGPTGELFFGEGSRLTVL.